Below, 32 T cell receptor beta chains from the same sample are listed, as sequenced in a study of blood T cell repertoires in COVID-19. TCRdb keeps only in-frame clones here, not all; method: immunoSEQ multiplex PCR. The repertoire holds under 350,000 clones, with 89% as singletons. The sequencing sample was made of PBMCs or T cells enriched from blood (not recorded which). The source of these receptors is a woman aged 40 to 49 who had recovered from COVID-19.

In this sample, this clone turned up once. The V and J genes are TRBV19 and TRBJ2-3, with TRBD2 as a possible D gene (6 bases). Germline V gives CDR1 LNHDA, CDR2 SQIVND (reference sequence). Trimming removed 10 bases at V and 0 bases at J, with 11 bases between. The CDR3 covers 13 residues. CDR3: CAIGGTSTDTQYF. CDR3 nucleotides: TGTGCCATAGGCGGGACTAGCACAGATACGCAGTATTTT.

The V call is TRBV19, the J call TRBJ2-7; 9 bases map to TRBD1. Unmatched junction bases numbered 7, after V lost 4 bases and J lost 0 bases. The germline gives CDR1 LNHDA, CDR2 SQIVND (reference sequence). The CDR3 sequence is 16 residues long. CDR3 region: CASSSRGQGSSYEQYF. The CDR3 coding sequence is TGTGCCAGTAGTAGCCGGGGACAGGGAAGCTCCTACGAGCAGTACTTC.

This chain connects TRBV5-1 to TRBJ1-2, with 7 nucleotides matching TRBD1. The germline CDR1 and CDR2 sequences are SGHRS and YFSETQ. V was clipped by 0 bases and J by 5 bases; unmatched bases: 7. The CDR3 extends over 15 amino acids. Written as DNA, the CDR3 is TGCGCCAGCAGCTTGGGGGACAGTAGCAATTATGGCTACACCTTC. This sequence encodes CASSLGDSSNYGYTF.

The chain combines TRBV29-1 with TRBJ2-7, with a weak D call TRBD2 (6 bases). Looked up from germline, CDR1 is SQVTM and CDR2 is ANQGSEA. With 5 bases removed from V and 0 bases from J, the gap between germline ends came to 11 bases. There are 13 residues in the CDR3. This chain's CDR3 is CSVSVAASYEQYF. CDR3 coding DNA: TGCAGCGTTTCTGTAGCGGCCTCCTACGAGCAGTACTTC.

This chain uses TRBV6-2 or TRBV6-3 with TRBJ1-1, with 9 bases fitting TRBD1. The germline V gene has CDR1 MNHEY and CDR2 SVGEGT. This CDR3 is built from 12 residues. V lost 4 bases and J lost 8; bases outside the gene matches: 2. The CDR3 loop reads CASSFGTGEAFF. The CDR3 coding sequence is TGTGCCAGCAGTTTCGGGACAGGGGAAGCTTTCTTT.

The V and J genes are TRBV7-9 and TRBJ1-1; no clear D. The germline V gene has CDR1 SEHNR and CDR2 FQNEAQ (reference sequence). V was pared by 3 bases and J by 8 bases, with 7 bases between. This CDR3 comprises 11 residues. The CDR3 loop reads CASSFSAEAFF. In DNA, the CDR3 is TGTGCCAGCAGCTTCTCCGCGGAAGCTTTCTTT. The full variable domain, in which reference TRBV7-9 and TRBJ1-1 provide the parts outside the CDR3, is DTGVSQNPRHKITKRGQNVTFRCDPISEHNRLYWYRQTLGQGPEFLTYFQNEAQLEKSRLLSDRFSAERPKGSFSTLEIQRTEQGDSAMYLCASSFSAEAFFGQGTRLTVV.

The chain carries TRBV3-1 (or the pseudogene TRBV3-2) and TRBJ2-7, with a tentative D call TRBD2 (5 bases). The CDR3 loop spans 15 amino acids. Trimming cost V 4 bases and J 3 bases, with 16 bases left between them. The V gene's germline CDR1 is LGHDT and CDR2 YNNKEL (reference sequence). The DNA of the CDR3 is TGTGCCAGCAGCCCCCTCGTGGGAGCGCGCTACGAGCAGTACTTC. It specifies CASSPLVGARYEQYF.

This sequence joins TRBV11-1 and TRBJ1-2, with 9 bases that match TRBD1. This CDR3 has 15 residues. V shed 4 bases, J shed 2 bases, and the junction held 5 bases outside the gene matches. Germline V CDR1 and CDR2: SGHAT, FQDESV (reference sequence). The CDR3, as DNA: TGTGCCAGCAGCTCGCCGGGACAGGGAAACTATGGCTACACCTTC. This encodes CASSSPGQGNYGYTF.

Written as DNA, the CDR3 is TGTGCCTGGAGTCTTTCCCGGACTAGCGGGAGGGGCAATGAGCAGTTCTTC. Translated: CAWSLSRTSGRGNEQFF. This sequence joins TRBV30 and TRBJ2-1; TRBD2 matches 15 bases. With V trimmed by 2 bases and J by 6 bases, 8 bases remained unmatched. The CDR3 sequence is 17 residues long. Germline loops: CDR1 GTSNPN, CDR2 SVGIG (reference sequence).

This clone occurred many times. V and J are TRBV7-6 and TRBJ2-1, with no clear D. Germline values: CDR1 SGHVS, CDR2 FNYEAQ. This CDR3 region has 14 residues. The V gene lost 5 bases and the J gene lost 0 bases, with 8 bases spanning the gap. CDR3 DNA: TGTGCCAGCAGCCCCACCGGCTCCTACAATGAGCAGTTCTTC. Translating it yields CASSPTGSYNEQFF.

The rearrangement links TRBV4-3 to TRBJ2-3, with 7 bases aligning to TRBD2. Trimming cost V 0 bases and J 1 base; bases outside gene matches: 1. This CDR3 is 15 amino acids long. Germline CDR1 is LGHNA and CDR2 is YSLEER. As DNA, the CDR3 is TGCGCCAGCAGCCAAGAGGGGAGGGGCACAGATACGCAGTATTTT. As protein: CASSQEGRGTDTQYF.

The chain uses TRBV6-5 and TRBJ1-2; 8 bases match TRBD1. Germline CDR1 and CDR2: MNHEY and SVGAGI. V dropped 7 bases and J dropped 4; count of bases not matched to a gene: 8. The CDR3 has 14 residues. The CDR3: CASTPPGTGYGYTF. CDR3 nucleotides: TGTGCCAGCACCCCCCCCGGGACAGGCTATGGCTACACCTTC.

This rearrangement joins TRBV30 to TRBJ1-1, with D possibly matching TRBD1 (6 bases). Trimming removed 5 bases at V and 2 bases at J, with 12 bases between. Germline CDR1 reads GTSNPN; CDR2 reads SVGIG (reference sequence). The CDR3 totals 13 residues. CDR3 sequence: CAWGAGVNTEAFF. As DNA, the CDR3 is TGTGCCTGGGGTGCAGGGGTCAACACTGAAGCTTTCTTT.

The chain joins TRBV27 to TRBJ2-3, with 11 bases lining up with TRBD2. CDR1 is MNHEY and CDR2 is SMNVEV in the germline V gene (reference sequence). V trimming: 4 bases; J trimming: 5 bases; junction bases outside the gene matches: 8. There are 16 residues in the CDR3. CDR3 amino acids: CASSSRSGRGEDTQYF. For the CDR3, the DNA is TGTGCCAGCAGTTCTCGTAGCGGGAGGGGCGAAGATACGCAGTATTTT.

The J gene is TRBJ1-4, the V gene TRBV7-9; D remains ambiguous. Germline V gives CDR1 SEHNR, CDR2 FQNEAQ (reference sequence). The CDR3 loop spans 16 amino acids. The V end was cut by 5 bases, the J end by 8 bases, with 21 bases between. The CDR3 here is CASSPYLLAEGEKLFF. The CDR3 DNA reads as TGTGCCAGCAGCCCCTATCTCCTGGCGGAGGGCGAAAAACTGTTTTTT. Combining the CDR3 with reference TRBV7-9 and TRBJ1-4 gives the whole variable domain DTGVSQNPRHKITKRGQNVTFRCDPISEHNRLYWYRQTLGQGPEFLTYFQNEAQLEKSRLLSDRFSAERPKGSFSTLEIQRTEQGDSAMYLCASSPYLLAEGEKLFFGSGTQLSVL.

J is TRBJ2-3 and V is TRBV3-1 (or the pseudogene TRBV3-2), with a tentative D call TRBD2 (7 bases). Germline V gene lookup returns CDR1 LGHDT and CDR2 YNNKEL (reference sequence). Trimming removed 5 bases from V and 4 bases from J, with 19 bases in between. This CDR3 comprises 16 residues. The CDR3 DNA reads TGTGCCAGCAGCTTTATTACGGGGGGCCATTCAGATACGCAGTATTTT. It specifies CASSFITGGHSDTQYF.

This chain connects TRBV7-9 to TRBJ1-5, with unresolved D. This CDR3 has 12 amino acids. Trimming removed 5 bases at V and 4 bases at J, with 6 bases between. CDR1 is SEHNR, CDR2 FQNEAQ, per germline (reference sequence). The CDR3 sequence: CASSRTNQPQHF. The DNA for the CDR3 is TGTGCCAGCAGCCGAACTAATCAGCCCCAGCATTTT.

The chain uses TRBV7-9 and TRBJ1-1, with D uncertain. The CDR3 covers 13 residues. In germline, CDR1 is SEHNR, CDR2 FQNEAQ (reference sequence). With 1 base removed from V and 11 bases from J, the gap between germline ends came to 14 bases. In DNA form, the CDR3 reads TGTGCCAGCAGCTTAGTTGCCAGGAATAGGGCTTTCTTT. Protein: CASSLVARNRAFF.

The chain carries TRBV2 and TRBJ2-5; 8 positions agree with TRBD1. The CDR3 contains 15 residues. CDR1 is SNHLY and CDR2 is FYNNEI in the germline V gene. The ends lost 6 bases at V and 2 bases at J; junction bases unmatched: 8. The CDR3 region has the DNA TGTGCCAGCAGCCTCCGGACAGGGCGTCAAGAGACCCAGTACTTC. Translating gives CASSLRTGRQETQYF. Together with reference TRBV2 and TRBJ2-5, the CDR3 gives the full variable domain: EPEVTQTPSHQVTQMGQEVILRCVPISNHLYFYWYRQILGQKVEFLVSFYNNEISEKSEIFDDQFSVERPDGSNFTLKIRSTKLEDSAMYFCASSLRTGRQETQYFGPGTRLLVL.

Concerning this clone: The junction departs from germline at one end; a sequencing error may be responsible. Other DNA sequences within the sample encode an identical CDR3. V is TRBV7-7 and J is TRBJ2-5; TRBD2 aligns across 8 bases. CDR3 length equals 13 residues. Germline V gene data show CDR1 as SSHAT and CDR2 as FNYEAQ (reference sequence). CDR3 residues: CASSPGGQETQYF. Written as DNA, the CDR3 is TGTGCTAGCAGCCCGGGGGGGCAAGAGACCCAGTACTTC.

This sequence joins TRBV5-1 and TRBJ1-1; possible D gene TRBD1, 5 bases. Germline CDR1 reads SGHRS; CDR2 reads YFSETQ. Trimming took 4 bases from V and 3 from J, leaving 13 bases between them. The CDR3 runs to 14 residues. The CDR3 sequence: CASSKGQPYTEAFF. The CDR3 DNA reads TGCGCCAGCAGCAAGGGGCAGCCTTACACTGAAGCTTTCTTT.

V is TRBV5-4 and J is TRBJ2-7; TRBD2 is a possible D gene (5 bases). With 3 bases removed from V and 6 bases from J, the gap between germline ends came to 16 bases. This CDR3 region has 14 residues. In germline, CDR1 is SGHNT, CDR2 YYREEE (reference sequence). CDR3 in amino acids: CASSSSPGNGEQYF. The CDR3 nucleotides are TGTGCCAGCAGCTCCTCCCCCGGGAATGGCGAGCAGTACTTC.

The chain recombines TRBV7-2 with TRBJ1-3; D uncertain. Germline V lookup: CDR1 SGHTA, CDR2 FQGNSA. This CDR3 contains 13 residues. Trimming removed 5 bases from V and 4 bases from J, with 9 bases in between. CDR3 DNA: TGTGCCAGCAGCCCCCCGGAGGGAAACACCATATATTTT. It codes for CASSPPEGNTIYF.

The gene calls are TRBV11-2 and TRBJ2-2, with TRBD1 identical over 7 bases. The germline CDR1 and CDR2 sequences are SGHAT and FQNNGV. V dropped 6 bases and J dropped 8; count of bases not matched to a gene: 9. CDR3 length equals 14 residues. CDR3 sequence reads: CASRLQGTRGELFF. The CDR3 nucleotides read TGTGCCAGCAGGTTACAGGGGACGAGGGGGGAGCTGTTTTTT.

This clone was recorded once. Written as DNA, the CDR3 is TGTGCCAGCAGCAGGGACAGGGGCCACGAGCAGTACTTC. It encodes CASSRDRGHEQYF. This chain connects TRBV11-2 to TRBJ2-7, with 10 bases lining up with TRBD1. This CDR3 has 13 residues. The V gene's germline CDR1 is SGHAT and CDR2 FQNNGV. V lost 5 bases, J lost 5 bases, and 3 bases stayed unmatched.

Of note for this clone: This sample also contains other DNA sequences that code for the same CDR3. This rearrangement joins TRBV18 to TRBJ1-3; D unresolved. Deletions cut 3 bases from V and 0 bases from J, with 6 bases between. Germline lookup yields CDR1 KGHSH and CDR2 LQKENI. CDR3 length: 14 amino acids. In DNA form, the CDR3 reads TGTGCCAGCTCACCTACGGGCTCTGGAAACACCATATATTTT. Its translation is CASSPTGSGNTIYF. Supplemented by reference TRBV18 and TRBJ1-3, the full variable domain reads NAGVMQNPRHLVRRRGQEARLRCSPMKGHSHVYWYRQLPEEGLKFMVYLQKENIIDESGMPKERFSAEFPKEGPSILRIQQVVRGDSAAYFCASSPTGSGNTIYFGEGSWLTVV.

The chain has TRBV5-1 and TRBJ1-1; TRBD1 might be the D (5 bases). This CDR3 has 15 residues. CDR1 is SGHRS and CDR2 is YFSETQ in the germline V gene. Trimming removed 0 bases from V and 9 bases from J, with 18 bases in between. This CDR3 is CASSLDVGPGKKAFF. CDR3 nucleotides: TGCGCCAGCAGCTTGGATGTGGGGCCAGGGAAAAAAGCTTTCTTT.

This clone has just a few counts. The V gene is TRBV5-5, the J gene TRBJ1-2; TRBD1 matches 11 bases. Germline V gives CDR1 SGHKS, CDR2 YYEKEE (reference sequence). With 4 bases clipped from V and 5 bases from J, the junction kept 7 bases outside the gene matches. CDR3 length equals 15 residues. The CDR3 region is CASSTRTGGEYGYTF. CDR3 coding DNA: TGTGCCAGCAGCACTCGGACAGGGGGCGAATATGGCTACACCTTC.

This chain uses TRBV6-2 or TRBV6-3 with TRBJ1-1, with 10 bases matching TRBD1. J gave up 5 bases and V 5 bases, and 8 bases lay outside the gene matches. This CDR3 comprises 15 residues. CDR1 and CDR2 from the germline V gene are MNHEY and SVGEGT. The CDR3 DNA follows: TGTGCCAGCAGTCCCAGGACAGGGGGTTGGACTGAAGCTTTCTTT. Translated: CASSPRTGGWTEAFF.

The rearrangement uses TRBV10-3 and TRBJ2-1; 7 bases agree with TRBD2. V shed 2 bases, J shed 9 bases, and the junction held 7 bases outside the gene matches. Germline CDR1 is ENHRY and CDR2 is SYGVKD. CDR3 size: 14 residues. The CDR3 nucleotides read TGTGCCATCAGTGAGGGCTCGGAGCGGGGTGAGCAGTTCTTC. Protein sequence: CAISEGSERGEQFF.

The V and J genes are TRBV11-2 and TRBJ2-5, with 8 bases fitting TRBD1. With 0 bases clipped from V and 4 bases from J, the junction kept 10 bases outside the gene matches. CDR1 SGHAT and CDR2 FQNNGV come from the germline V gene. The CDR3 has 17 residues. This CDR3 is CASSLELGTGLRETQYF. In DNA form, the CDR3 reads TGTGCCAGCAGCTTAGAGTTGGGGACAGGCCTCCGAGAGACCCAGTACTTC.

The V and J genes are TRBV30 and TRBJ1-2; D ambiguous. The CDR3 is 11 residues long. CDR1 GTSNPN and CDR2 SVGIG come from the germline V gene (reference sequence). With 5 bases removed from V and 4 bases from J, the gap between germline ends came to 8 bases. The CDR3 DNA follows: TGTGCCTGGCAGAATCTCTATGGCTACACCTTC. It translates to CAWQNLYGYTF.